This entry concerns a single TCR beta chain. Sequenced by immunoSEQ multiplex PCR; TCRdb stores in-frame clones only, minus some. The table lists approximately 200,000 clones, 88% of them singletons, with 2.9% in the top ten. The data belong to a study of cytomegalovirus exposure and HLA in healthy donors. This CDR3 spans 14 amino acids. Trimming stripped 10 bases from V and 3 bases from J, with 16 bases between. Germline V gene sequence: CDR1 LNHDA, CDR2 SQIVND (reference sequence). Sample: PBMCs. The chain links TRBV19 to TRBJ1-3, with D perhaps matching TRBD1 (6 bases). This clonotype originated in a woman younger than 30 in good health and CMV-seronegative. CDR3 sequence: CATIDRSGGNTIYF. CDR3 coding DNA: TGTGCCACCATCGACAGGTCGGGTGGAAACACCATATATTTT.